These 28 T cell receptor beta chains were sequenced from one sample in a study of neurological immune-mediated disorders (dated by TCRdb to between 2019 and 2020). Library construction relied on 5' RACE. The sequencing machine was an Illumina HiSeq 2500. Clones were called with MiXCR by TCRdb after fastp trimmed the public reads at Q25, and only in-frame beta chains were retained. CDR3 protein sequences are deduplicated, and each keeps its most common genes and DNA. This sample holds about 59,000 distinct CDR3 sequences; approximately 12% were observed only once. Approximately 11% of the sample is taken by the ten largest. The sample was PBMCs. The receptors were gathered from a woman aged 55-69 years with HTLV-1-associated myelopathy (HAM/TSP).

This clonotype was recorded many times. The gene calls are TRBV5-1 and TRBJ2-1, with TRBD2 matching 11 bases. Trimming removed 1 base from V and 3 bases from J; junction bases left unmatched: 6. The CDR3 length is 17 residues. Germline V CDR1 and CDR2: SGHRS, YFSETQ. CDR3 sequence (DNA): TGCGCCAGCAGCTTGTCATCCGGGACTAGCGGCTACAATGAGCAGTTCTTC. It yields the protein CASSLSSGTSGYNEQFF.

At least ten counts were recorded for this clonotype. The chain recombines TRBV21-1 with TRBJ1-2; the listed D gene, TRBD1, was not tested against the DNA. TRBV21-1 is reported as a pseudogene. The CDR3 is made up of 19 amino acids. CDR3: CASSKPWGERQGANYGYTF. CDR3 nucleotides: TGTGCCAGCAGCAAACCATGGGGGGAGAGACAGGGGGCCAACTATGGCTACACCTTC.

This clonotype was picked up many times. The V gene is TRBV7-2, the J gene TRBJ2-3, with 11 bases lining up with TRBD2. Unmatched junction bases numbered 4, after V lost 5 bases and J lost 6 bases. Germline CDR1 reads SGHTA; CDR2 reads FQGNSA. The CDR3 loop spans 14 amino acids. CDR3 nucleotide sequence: TGTGCCAGCAGCCAGACTAGCGGGATGGATACGCAGTATTTT. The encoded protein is CASSQTSGMDTQYF.

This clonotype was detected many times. CDR3 sequence reads: CSVSQGRDTEAFF. CDR3 nucleotides: TGCAGCGTTTCTCAGGGGAGGGACACTGAAGCTTTCTTT. This chain uses TRBV29-1 with TRBJ1-1; maybe TRBD1 (6 bases). The ends were cut back, 5 bases at V and 3 bases at J, with 13 bases in the middle. The CDR3 sequence is 13 residues long. Germline loops: CDR1 SQVTM, CDR2 ANQGSEA.

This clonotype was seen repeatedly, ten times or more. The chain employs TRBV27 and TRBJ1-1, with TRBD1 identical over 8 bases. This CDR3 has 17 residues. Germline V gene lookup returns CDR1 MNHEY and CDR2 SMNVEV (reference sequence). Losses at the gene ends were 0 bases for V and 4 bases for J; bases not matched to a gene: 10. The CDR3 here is CASSLSRQGILSTEAFF. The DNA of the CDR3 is TGTGCCAGCAGTTTATCCCGACAGGGGATCCTGTCCACTGAAGCTTTCTTT.

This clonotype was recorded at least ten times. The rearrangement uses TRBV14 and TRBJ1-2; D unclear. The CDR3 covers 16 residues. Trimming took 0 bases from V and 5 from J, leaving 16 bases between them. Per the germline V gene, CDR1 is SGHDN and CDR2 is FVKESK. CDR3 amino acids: CASSQDGIGRAYGYTF. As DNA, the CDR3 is TGTGCCAGCAGCCAAGATGGAATAGGGCGGGCTTATGGCTACACCTTC.

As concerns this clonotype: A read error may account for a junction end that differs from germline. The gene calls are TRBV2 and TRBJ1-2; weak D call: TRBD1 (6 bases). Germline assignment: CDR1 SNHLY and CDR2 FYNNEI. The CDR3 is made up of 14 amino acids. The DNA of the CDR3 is TGTGCCAGCAGTGAACAGCAGGGACACTATGGCTACAACTTC. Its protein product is CASSEQQGHYGYNF.

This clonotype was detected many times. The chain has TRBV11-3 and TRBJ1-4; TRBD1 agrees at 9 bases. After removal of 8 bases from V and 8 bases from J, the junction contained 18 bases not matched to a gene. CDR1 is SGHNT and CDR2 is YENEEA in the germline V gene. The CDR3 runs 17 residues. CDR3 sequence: CASLRTGGMIKVEKLFF. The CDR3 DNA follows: TGTGCCAGCCTCCGAACAGGGGGCATGATAAAAGTGGAAAAACTGTTTTTT.

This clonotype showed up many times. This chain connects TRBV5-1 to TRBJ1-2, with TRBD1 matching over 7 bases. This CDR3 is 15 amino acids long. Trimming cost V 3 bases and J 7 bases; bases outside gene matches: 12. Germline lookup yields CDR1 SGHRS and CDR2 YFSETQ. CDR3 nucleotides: TGCGCCAGCAGCTCCTCCAGCGGACAGGTTTTTGGCTACACCTTC. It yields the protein CASSSSSGQVFGYTF.

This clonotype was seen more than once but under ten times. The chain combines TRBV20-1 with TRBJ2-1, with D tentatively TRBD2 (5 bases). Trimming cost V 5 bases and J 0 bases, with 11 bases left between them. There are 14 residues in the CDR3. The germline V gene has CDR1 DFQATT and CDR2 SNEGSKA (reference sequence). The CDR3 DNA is TGCAGTGCTCAACTAGTTAGCTCCTACAATGAGCAGTTCTTC. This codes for CSAQLVSSYNEQFF.

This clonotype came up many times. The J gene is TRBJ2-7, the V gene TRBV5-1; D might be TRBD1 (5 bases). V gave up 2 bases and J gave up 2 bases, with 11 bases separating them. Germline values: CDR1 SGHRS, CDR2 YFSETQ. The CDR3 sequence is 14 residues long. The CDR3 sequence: CASSFDRVTYEQYF. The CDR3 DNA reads TGCGCCAGCAGCTTCGACAGAGTTACCTACGAGCAGTACTTC.

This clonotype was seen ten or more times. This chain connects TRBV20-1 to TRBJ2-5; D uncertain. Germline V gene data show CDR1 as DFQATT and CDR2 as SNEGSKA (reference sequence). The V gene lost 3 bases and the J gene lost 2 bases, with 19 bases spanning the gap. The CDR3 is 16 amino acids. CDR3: CSASPFSRADQETQYF. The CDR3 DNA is TGCAGTGCTAGTCCCTTTAGCCGGGCGGATCAAGAGACCCAGTACTTC.

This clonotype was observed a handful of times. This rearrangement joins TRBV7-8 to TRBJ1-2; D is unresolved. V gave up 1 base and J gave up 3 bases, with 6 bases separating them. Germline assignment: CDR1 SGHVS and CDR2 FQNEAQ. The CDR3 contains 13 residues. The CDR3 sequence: CASSLVVDYGYTF. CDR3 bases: TGTGCCAGCAGCTTAGTTGTAGACTATGGCTACACCTTC.

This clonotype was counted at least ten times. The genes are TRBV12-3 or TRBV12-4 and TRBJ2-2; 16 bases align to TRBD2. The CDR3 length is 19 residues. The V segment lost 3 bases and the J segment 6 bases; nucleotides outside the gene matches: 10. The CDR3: CASSFSGLAGGPPAGELFF. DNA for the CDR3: TGTGCCAGCAGTTTCTCGGGACTAGCGGGAGGGCCCCCAGCCGGGGAGCTGTTTTTT.

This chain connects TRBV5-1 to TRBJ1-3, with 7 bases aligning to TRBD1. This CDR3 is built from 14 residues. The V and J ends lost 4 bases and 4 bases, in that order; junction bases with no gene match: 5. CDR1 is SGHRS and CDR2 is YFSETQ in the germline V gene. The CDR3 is CASSRQGAGNTIYF. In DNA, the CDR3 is TGCGCCAGCAGCCGACAGGGCGCGGGAAACACCATATATTTT.

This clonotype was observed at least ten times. The CDR3 DNA is TGCAGTGCTAGTTCTCACCAAGCGGGGTTCTACAATGAGCAGTTCTTC. Amino acid sequence: CSASSHQAGFYNEQFF. The chain is built from TRBV20-1 and TRBJ2-1; 7 bases are shared with TRBD2. Germline assignment: CDR1 DFQATT and CDR2 SNEGSKA (reference sequence). This CDR3 is built from 16 residues. Unmatched junction bases numbered 11, after V lost 3 bases and J lost 3 bases.

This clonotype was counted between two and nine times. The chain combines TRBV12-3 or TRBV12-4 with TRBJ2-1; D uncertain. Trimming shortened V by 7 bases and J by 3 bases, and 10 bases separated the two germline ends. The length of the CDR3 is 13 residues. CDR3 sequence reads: CASTALLYNEQFF. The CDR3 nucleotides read TGTGCCAGCACGGCACTCCTCTACAATGAGCAGTTCTTC.

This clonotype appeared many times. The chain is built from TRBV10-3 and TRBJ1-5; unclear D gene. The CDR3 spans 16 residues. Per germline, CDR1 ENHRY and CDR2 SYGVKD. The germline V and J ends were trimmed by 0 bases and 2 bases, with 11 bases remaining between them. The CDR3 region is CAISESEGWGNQPQHF. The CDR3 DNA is TGTGCCATCAGTGAGTCGGAGGGATGGGGCAATCAGCCCCAGCATTTT.

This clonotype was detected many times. Here the CDR3 DNA reads TGCGCCAGCAAGTTGAGCGTGGAGGGCGAAGCTTTCTTT. Its protein is CASKLSVEGEAFF. This sequence joins TRBV5-1 and TRBJ1-1, with D unresolved. Looked up from germline, CDR1 is SGHRS and CDR2 is YFSETQ. The germline V and J ends were trimmed by 6 bases and 8 bases, with 17 bases remaining between them. The CDR3 runs to 13 residues.

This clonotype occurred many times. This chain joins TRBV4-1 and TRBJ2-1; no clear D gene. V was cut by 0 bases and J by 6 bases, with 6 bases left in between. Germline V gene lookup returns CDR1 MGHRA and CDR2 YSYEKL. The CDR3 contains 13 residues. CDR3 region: CASSQEGINEQFF. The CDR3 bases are TGCGCCAGCAGCCAAGAAGGGATCAATGAGCAGTTCTTC.

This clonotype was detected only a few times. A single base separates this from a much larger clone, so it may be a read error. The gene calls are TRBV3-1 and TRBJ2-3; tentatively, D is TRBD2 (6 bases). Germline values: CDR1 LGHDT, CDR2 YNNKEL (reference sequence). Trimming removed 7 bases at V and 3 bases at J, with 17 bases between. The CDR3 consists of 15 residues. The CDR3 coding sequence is TGTGCCAGCAACTGGGCGGGGAGCAAGACAGATACGCAGTATTTT. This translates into CASNWAGSKTDTQYF.

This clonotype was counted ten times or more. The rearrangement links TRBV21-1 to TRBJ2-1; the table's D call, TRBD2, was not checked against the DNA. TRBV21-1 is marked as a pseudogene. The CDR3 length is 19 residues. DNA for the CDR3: TGTGCCAGCAGCTCCCGGGGTAGCGGGACCCAACGGTCCTACAATGAGCAGTTCTTC. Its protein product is CASSSRGSGTQRSYNEQFF.

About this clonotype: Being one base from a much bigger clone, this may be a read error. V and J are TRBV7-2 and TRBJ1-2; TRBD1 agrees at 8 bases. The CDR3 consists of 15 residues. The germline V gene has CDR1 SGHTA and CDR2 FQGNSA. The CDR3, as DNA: TGTGCCAACAGCTTAGGTTCAGGGGGCCACTATGGCTACACCTTC. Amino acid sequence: CANSLGSGGHYGYTF.

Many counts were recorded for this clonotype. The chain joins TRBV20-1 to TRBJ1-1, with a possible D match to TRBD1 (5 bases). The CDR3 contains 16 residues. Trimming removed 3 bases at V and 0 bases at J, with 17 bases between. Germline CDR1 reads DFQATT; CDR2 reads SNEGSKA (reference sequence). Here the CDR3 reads CSASLVNRKMNTEAFF. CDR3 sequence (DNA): TGCAGTGCTAGTCTAGTTAACAGGAAGATGAACACTGAAGCTTTCTTT.

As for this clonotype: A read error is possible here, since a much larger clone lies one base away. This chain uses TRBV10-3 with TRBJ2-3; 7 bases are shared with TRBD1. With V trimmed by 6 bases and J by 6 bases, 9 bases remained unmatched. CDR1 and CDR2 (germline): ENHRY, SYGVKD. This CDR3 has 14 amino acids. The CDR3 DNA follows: TGTGCCATCAGCGCAGGGGGTGACGAGGATACGCAGTATTTT. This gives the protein CAISAGGDEDTQYF.

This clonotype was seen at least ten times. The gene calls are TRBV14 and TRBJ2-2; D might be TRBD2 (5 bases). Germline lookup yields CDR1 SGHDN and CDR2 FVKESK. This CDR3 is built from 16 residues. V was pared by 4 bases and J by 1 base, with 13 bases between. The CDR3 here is CASSRGEAQNTGELFF. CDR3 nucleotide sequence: TGTGCCAGCAGCCGGGGAGAGGCGCAGAACACCGGGGAGCTGTTTTTT.

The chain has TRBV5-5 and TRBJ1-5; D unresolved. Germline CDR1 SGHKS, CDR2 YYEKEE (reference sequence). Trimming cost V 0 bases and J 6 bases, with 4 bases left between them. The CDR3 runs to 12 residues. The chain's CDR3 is CASSLEGQPQHF. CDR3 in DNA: TGTGCCAGCAGCTTGGAGGGTCAGCCCCAGCATTTT.

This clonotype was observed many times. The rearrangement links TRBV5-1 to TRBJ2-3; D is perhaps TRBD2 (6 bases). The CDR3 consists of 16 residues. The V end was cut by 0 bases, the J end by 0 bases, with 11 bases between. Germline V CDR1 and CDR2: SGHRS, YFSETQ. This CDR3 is CASSLVGSGSTDTQYF. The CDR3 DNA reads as TGCGCCAGCAGCTTGGTTGGTAGCGGCAGCACAGATACGCAGTATTTT.